A single T cell receptor beta chain is shown here with its context. The germline V gene encodes CDR1 SGHVS and CDR2 FQNEAQ. The CDR3 extends over 16 amino acids. V was pared by 0 bases and J by 3 bases, with 3 bases of the junction left unmatched. These data originate in a study of blood T cell repertoires in COVID-19. Whole-study context: The cDNA or gDNA used as material had been derived from T cells, B-cell-depleted T cells, or PBMCs.

Assay: immunoSEQ multiplex PCR; the TCRdb copy retains only in-frame clones and omits some. The sample includes some 350,000 clones, around 90% seen only once; the top ten take approximately 7%. The chain uses TRBV7-8 and TRBJ2-1, with 9 bases lining up with TRBD2. Sequencing input: peripheral blood. This clonotype was sampled from a man between 18 and 29 years old with active or convalescent COVID-19. The CDR3 loop reads CASSLARLADYNEQFF. The CDR3 bases are TGTGCCAGCAGCTTAGCAAGACTAGCGGACTACAATGAGCAGTTCTTC.